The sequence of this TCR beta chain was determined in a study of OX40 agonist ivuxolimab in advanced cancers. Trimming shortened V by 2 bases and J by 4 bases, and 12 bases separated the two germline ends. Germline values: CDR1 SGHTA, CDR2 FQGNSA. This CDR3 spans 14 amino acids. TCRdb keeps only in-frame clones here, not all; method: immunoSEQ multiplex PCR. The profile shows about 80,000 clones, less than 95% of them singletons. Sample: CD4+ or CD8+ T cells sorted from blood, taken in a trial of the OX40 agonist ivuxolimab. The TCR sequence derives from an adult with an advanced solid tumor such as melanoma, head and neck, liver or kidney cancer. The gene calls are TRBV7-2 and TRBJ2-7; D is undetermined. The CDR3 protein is CASSLNGRAYEQYF. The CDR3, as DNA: TGTGCCAGCAGCTTAAACGGCCGGGCATACGAGCAGTACTTC.